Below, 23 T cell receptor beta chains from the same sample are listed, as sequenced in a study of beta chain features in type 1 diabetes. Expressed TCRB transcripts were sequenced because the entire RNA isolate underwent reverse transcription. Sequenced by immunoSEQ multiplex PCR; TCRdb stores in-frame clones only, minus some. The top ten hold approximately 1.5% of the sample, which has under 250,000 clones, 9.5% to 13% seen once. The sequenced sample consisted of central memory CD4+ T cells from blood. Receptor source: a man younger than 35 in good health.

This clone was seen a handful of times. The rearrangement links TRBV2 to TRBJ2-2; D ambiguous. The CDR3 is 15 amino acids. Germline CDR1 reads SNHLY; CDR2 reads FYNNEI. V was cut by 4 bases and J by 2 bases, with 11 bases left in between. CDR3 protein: CASSAAGLNTGELFF. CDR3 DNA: TGTGCCAGCAGTGCGGCAGGCCTTAACACCGGGGAGCTGTTTTTT.

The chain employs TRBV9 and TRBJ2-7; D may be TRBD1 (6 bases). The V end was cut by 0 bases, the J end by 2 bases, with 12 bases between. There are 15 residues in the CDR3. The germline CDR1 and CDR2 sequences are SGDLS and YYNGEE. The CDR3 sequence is CASSVGPGQPYEQYF. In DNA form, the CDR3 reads TGTGCCAGCAGCGTAGGCCCCGGACAGCCCTACGAGCAGTACTTC.

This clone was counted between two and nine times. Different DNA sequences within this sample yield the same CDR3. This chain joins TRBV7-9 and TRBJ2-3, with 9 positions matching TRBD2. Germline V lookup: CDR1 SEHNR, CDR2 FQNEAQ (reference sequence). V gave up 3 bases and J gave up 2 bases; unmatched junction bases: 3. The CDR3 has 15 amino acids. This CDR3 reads CASSLTSGLTDTQYF. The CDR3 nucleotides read TGTGCCAGCAGCTTGACTAGCGGTCTCACAGATACGCAGTATTTT.

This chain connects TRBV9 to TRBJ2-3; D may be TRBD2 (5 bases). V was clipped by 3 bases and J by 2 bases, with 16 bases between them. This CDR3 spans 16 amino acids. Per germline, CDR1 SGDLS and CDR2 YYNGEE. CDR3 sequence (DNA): TGTGCCAGCAGCGCAAGCGGAGGCGGGTCCACAGATACGCAGTATTTT. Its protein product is CASSASGGGSTDTQYF.

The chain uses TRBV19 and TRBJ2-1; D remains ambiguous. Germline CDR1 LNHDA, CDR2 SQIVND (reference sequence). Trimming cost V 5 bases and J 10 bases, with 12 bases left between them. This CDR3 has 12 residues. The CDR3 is CASSQIRSEQFF. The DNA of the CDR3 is TGTGCCAGTAGTCAAATCAGAAGCGAGCAGTTCTTC.

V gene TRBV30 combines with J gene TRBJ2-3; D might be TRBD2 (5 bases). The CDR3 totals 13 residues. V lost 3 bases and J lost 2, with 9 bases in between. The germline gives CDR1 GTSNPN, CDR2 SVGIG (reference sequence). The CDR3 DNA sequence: TGTGCCTGGAGAGGACTCTCCACAGATACGCAGTATTTT. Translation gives CAWRGLSTDTQYF. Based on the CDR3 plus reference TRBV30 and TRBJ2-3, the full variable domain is SQTIHQWPATLVQPVGSPLSLECTVEGTSNPNLYWYRQAAGRGLQLLFYSVGIGQISSEVPQNLSASRPQDRQFILSSKKLLLSDSGFYLCAWRGLSTDTQYFGPGTRLTVL.

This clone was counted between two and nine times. CDR3 in DNA: TGTGCCAGCAGCCCGGGACGGAAAAACACCGGGGAGCTGTTTTTT. Translation gives CASSPGRKNTGELFF. The chain joins TRBV7-8 to TRBJ2-2; D tentatively fits TRBD1 or TRBD2 (5 bases each). Per the germline V gene, CDR1 is SGHVS and CDR2 is FQNEAQ. V lost 5 bases and J 2 bases, leaving 12 bases between the germline ends. The CDR3 has 15 residues.

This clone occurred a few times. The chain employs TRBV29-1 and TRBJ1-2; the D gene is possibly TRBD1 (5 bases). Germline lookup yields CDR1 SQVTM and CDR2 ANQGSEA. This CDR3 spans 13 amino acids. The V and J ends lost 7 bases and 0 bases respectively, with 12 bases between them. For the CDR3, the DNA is TGCAGCGGAATGGACACAACTAACTATGGCTACACCTTC. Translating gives CSGMDTTNYGYTF.

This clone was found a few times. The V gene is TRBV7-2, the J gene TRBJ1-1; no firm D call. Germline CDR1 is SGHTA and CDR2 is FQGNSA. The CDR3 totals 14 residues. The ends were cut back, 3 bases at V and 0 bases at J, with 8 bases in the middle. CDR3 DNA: TGTGCCAGCAGCTTGCATGGAATGAACACTGAAGCTTTCTTT. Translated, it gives CASSLHGMNTEAFF.

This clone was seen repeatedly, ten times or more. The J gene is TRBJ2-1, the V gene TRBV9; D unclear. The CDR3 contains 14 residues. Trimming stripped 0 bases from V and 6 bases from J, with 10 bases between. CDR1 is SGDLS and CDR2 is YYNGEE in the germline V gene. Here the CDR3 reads CASSVVTSSNEQFF. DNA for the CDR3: TGTGCCAGCAGCGTAGTGACCTCAAGCAATGAGCAGTTCTTC.

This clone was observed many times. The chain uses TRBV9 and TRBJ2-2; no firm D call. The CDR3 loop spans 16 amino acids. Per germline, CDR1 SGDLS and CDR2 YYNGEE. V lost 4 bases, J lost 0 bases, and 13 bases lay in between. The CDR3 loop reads CASSPAIVSNTGELFF. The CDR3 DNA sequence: TGTGCCAGCAGCCCCGCGATTGTATCGAACACCGGGGAGCTGTTTTTT.

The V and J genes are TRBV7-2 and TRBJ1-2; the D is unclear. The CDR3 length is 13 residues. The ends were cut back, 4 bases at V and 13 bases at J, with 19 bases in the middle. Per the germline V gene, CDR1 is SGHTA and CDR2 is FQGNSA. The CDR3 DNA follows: TGTGCCAGCAGCTCTGAGCCCGGTTCGTCGGTCACCTTC. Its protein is CASSSEPGSSVTF.

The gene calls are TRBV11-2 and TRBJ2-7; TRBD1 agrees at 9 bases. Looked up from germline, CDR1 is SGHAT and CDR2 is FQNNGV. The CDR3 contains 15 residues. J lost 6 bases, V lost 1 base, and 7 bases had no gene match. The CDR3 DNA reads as TGTGCCAGCAGCTTAGTTTCACAGGGACAGGGCGAGCAGTACTTC. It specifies CASSLVSQGQGEQYF.

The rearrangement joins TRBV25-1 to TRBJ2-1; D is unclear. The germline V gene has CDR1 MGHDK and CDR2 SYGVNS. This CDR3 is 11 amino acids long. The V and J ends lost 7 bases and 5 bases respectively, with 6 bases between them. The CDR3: CASTIDNEQFF. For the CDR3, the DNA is TGTGCCAGCACGATCGACAATGAGCAGTTCTTC. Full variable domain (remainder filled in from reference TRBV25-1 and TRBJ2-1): EADIYQTPRYLVIGTGKKITLECSQTMGHDKMYWYQQDPGMELHLIHYSYGVNSTEKGDLSSESTVSRIRTEHFPLTLESARPSHTSQYLCASTIDNEQFFGPGTRLTVL.

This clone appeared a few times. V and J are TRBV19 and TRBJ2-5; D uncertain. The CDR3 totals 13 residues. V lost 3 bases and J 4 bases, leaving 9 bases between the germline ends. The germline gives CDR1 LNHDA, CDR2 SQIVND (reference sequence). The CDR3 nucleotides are TGTGCCAGTAGTATTAGGTTCGGAGAGACCCAGTACTTC. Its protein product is CASSIRFGETQYF.

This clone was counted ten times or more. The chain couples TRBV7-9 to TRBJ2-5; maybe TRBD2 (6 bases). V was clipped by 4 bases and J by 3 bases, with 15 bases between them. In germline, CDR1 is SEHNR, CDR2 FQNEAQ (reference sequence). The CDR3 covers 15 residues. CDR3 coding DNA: TGTGCCAGCAGCTACCGGGACGGACTAAAAGAGACCCAGTACTTC. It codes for CASSYRDGLKETQYF.

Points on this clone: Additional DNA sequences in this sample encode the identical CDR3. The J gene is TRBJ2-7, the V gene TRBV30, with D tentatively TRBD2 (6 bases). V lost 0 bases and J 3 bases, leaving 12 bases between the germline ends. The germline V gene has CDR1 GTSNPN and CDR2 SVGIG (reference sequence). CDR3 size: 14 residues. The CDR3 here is CAWSVWDSNYEQYF. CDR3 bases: TGTGCCTGGAGTGTTTGGGACTCCAACTACGAGCAGTACTTC.

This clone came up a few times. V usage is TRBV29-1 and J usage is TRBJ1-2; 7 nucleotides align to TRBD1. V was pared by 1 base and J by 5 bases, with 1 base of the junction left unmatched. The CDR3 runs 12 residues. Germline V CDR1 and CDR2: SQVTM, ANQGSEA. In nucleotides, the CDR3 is TGCAGCGTTGAAGGGGACAGTTATGGCTACACCTTC. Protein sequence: CSVEGDSYGYTF.

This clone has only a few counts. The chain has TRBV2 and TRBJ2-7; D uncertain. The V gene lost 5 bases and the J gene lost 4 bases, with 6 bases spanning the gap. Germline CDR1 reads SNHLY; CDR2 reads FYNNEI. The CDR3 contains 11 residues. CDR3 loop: CASSKQYEQYF. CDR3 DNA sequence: TGTGCCAGCAGTAAACAGTACGAGCAGTACTTC.

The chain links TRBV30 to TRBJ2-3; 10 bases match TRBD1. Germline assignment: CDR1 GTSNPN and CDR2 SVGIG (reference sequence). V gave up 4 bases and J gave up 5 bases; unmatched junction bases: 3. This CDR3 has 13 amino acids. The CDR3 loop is CAWKGQGLDTQYF. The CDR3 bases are TGTGCCTGGAAGGGACAGGGGTTAGATACGCAGTATTTT.

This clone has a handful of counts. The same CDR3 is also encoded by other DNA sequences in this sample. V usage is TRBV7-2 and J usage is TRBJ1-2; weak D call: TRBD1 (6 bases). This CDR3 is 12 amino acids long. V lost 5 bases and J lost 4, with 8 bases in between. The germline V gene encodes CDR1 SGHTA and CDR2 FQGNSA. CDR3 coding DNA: TGTGCCAGCAGCATACAGGGCTATGGCTACACCTTC. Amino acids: CASSIQGYGYTF. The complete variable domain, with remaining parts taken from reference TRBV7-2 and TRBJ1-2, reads GAGVSQSPSNKVTEKGKDVELRCDPISGHTALYWYRQSLGQGLEFLIYFQGNSAPDKSGLPSDRFSAERTGGSVSTLTIQRTQQEDSAVYLCASSIQGYGYTFGSGTRLTVV.

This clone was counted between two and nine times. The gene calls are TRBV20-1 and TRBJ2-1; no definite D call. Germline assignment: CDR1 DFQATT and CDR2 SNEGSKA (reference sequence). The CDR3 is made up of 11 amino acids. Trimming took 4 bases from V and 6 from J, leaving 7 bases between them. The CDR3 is CSAMGPNEQFF. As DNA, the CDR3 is TGCAGTGCTATGGGCCCCAATGAGCAGTTCTTC.

CDR3 DNA: TGCAGCGTTGGTCTCGGTCAACAGGGTCGGCCGGAGTTCTTC. It is translated as CSVGLGQQGRPEFF. The chain combines TRBV29-1 with TRBJ2-1, with D possibly TRBD1 on 6 matching bases. CDR3 length: 14 amino acids. V lost 4 bases, J lost 14 bases, and 24 bases lay in between. The V gene's germline CDR1 is SQVTM and CDR2 ANQGSEA.